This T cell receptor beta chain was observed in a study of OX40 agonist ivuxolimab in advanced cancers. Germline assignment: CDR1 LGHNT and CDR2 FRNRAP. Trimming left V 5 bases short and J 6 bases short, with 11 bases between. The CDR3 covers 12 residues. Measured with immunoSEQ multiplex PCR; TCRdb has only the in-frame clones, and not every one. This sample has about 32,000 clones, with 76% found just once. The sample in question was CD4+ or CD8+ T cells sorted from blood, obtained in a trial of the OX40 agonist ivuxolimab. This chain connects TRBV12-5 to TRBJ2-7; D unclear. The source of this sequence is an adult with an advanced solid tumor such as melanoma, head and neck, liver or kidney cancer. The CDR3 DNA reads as TGTGCTAGTGGTCTTCCTGTAGGCGAGCAGTACTTC. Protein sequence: CASGLPVGEQYF.